This T cell receptor beta chain was sequenced in a study of CD8 T cells in ankylosing spondylitis (dated 2017 in TCRdb). In the study overall: The study profiled T cell receptor beta repertoires in healthy donors and ankylosing spondylitis patients to find disease-linked TCR variants. In total, the full study cohort was made up of roughly 110 healthy donors and about two dozen ankylosing spondylitis patients. Peripheral blood samples were taken, and synovial fluid was additionally collected from ankylosing spondylitis patients. Paper-wide results and their limitations: A TCR beta motif of several highly homologous amino acid variants appeared characteristic of blood from ankylosing spondylitis patients. The disease-linked clones were reported as significantly enriched in matched synovial fluid samples from ankylosing spondylitis patients. Some of the motif variants had been reported before in the synovial fluid and blood of reactive arthritis patients, a finding that suggests common disease-initiation mechanisms. The disease-linked clones showed a CD8+ phenotype and occurred at relatively low frequencies in peripheral blood.

This clonotype was recorded many times. There is no known antigen for this receptor. No base-level quality is on record; no much larger clone is a single base apart. TCRdb lists the instrument as Illumina HiSeq 2500. Quantitative 5'-RACE with molecular barcodes was used to prepare TCR beta libraries. Regarding the original processing steps: A new computational method, built on a probabilistic model of VDJ rearrangement, was used to identify disease-linked TCR variants. The raw public data were reprocessed by TCRdb itself: fastp quality trimming at Q25, MiXCR clonotype calling, in-frame beta chains only. Every CDR3 protein is listed once, alongside the most common genes and DNA of its rows. The V and J calls come from TCRdb's annotation, not from the publication. The sample includes under 200,000 distinct CDR3 sequences, with approximately 10% observed a single time. The ten largest clonotypes hold 25% to 35% of the sample.

CDR1 and CDR2 are drawn from the germline V gene: MNHNS, SASEGT. The germline V and J ends show losses of 6 bases and 7 bases respectively, and no gene match explains 8 bases of the junction. The cysteine opens and the phenylalanine closes a CDR3 of 15 amino acids. The sequence is cut down to CDR3 DNA, 45 bases in frame from base 1. The clonotype comes from a male donor with ankylosing spondylitis or in good health (not recorded which). The source material was blood, either unsorted or a sorted T cell fraction (not recorded which). The rearrangement combines TRBV6-1 with TRBJ1-4, and 10 bases in between align with TRBD1. Here the CDR3 is given as CASSRSGTGAEKLFF. The nucleotide sequence reads as follows: TGTGCCAGCAGCCGGTCAGGGACAGGGGCTGAAAAACTGTTTTTT.